These 3 T cell receptor beta chains share one sample of origin, sequenced in a study of cytomegalovirus exposure and HLA in healthy donors. 13 Jbeta primers and 60 Vbeta primers were used for the PCR. Profiled with immunoSEQ multiplex PCR; TCRdb holds only in-frame clones, not every one. Of some 130,000 clones in the sample, 80% are singletons; the top ten hold less than 5%. The specimen was PBMCs. The receptors originated from a man younger than 40 in good health.

V and J are TRBV11-1 and TRBJ2-1; 9 bases map to TRBD2. V gave up 5 bases and J gave up 7 bases; unmatched junction bases: 15. Germline CDR1 is SGHAT and CDR2 is FQDESV (reference sequence). This CDR3 region has 17 residues. The CDR3 spells CASSRPRAAGGFNEQFF. The CDR3 coding sequence is TGTGCCAGCAGCCGACCTCGCGCAGCGGGAGGATTTAATGAGCAGTTCTTC.

Comments on this clone: At one boundary the junction diverges from the germline segment, which might be a read error. The gene calls are TRBV19 and TRBJ2-5; TRBD2 matches 7 bases. CDR1 and CDR2 from the germline V gene are LNHDA and SQIVND (reference sequence). This CDR3 has 14 amino acids. Here the CDR3 DNA reads TGTGCCAGTAGTGTGGGCGGGAGCTCCTACGAGCAGCACTTC. Amino acid sequence: CASSVGGSSYEQHF.

This sequence joins TRBV6-6 and TRBJ2-7; tentative D call: TRBD1 (6 bases). The V end was cut by 5 bases, the J end by 0 bases, with 14 bases between. CDR1 and CDR2 from the germline V gene are MNHNY and SVGAGI (reference sequence). This CDR3 is built from 15 residues. The CDR3 loop reads CASSNPGHSSYEQYF. The CDR3 nucleotides are TGTGCCAGCAGTAACCCGGGACATAGCTCCTACGAGCAGTACTTC.